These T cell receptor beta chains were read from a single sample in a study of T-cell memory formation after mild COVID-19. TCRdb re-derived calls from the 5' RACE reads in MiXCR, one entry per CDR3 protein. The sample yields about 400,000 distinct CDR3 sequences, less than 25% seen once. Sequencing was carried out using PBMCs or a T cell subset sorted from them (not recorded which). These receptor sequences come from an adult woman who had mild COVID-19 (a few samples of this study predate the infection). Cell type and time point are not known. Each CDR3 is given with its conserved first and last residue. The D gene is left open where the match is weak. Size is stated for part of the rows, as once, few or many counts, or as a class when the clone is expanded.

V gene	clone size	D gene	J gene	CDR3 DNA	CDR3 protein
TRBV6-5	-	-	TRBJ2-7	TGTGCCAGCAGTTATGCGGGGAGCTACGAGCAGTACTTC	CASSYAGSYEQYF
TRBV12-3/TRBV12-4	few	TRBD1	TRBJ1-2	TGTGCCAGCAGTCACCGACAGGGCGGCTACACCTTC	CASSHRQGGYTF
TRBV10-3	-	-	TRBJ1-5	TGTGCCATCAGAATAGGGGCGGATCAGCCCCAGCATTTT	CAIRIGADQPQHF
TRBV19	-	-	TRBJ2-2	TGTGCCAGTAGTATAGTCGGGGGACAAAACACCGGGGAGCTGTTTTTT	CASSIVGGQNTGELFF
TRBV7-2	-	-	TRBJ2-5	TGTGCCAGCAGGCCCGACAGAGCCTCCCAAGAGACCCAGTACTTC	CASRPDRASQETQYF
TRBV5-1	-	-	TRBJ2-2	TGCGCCAGCAGCTTGGAGGGTCCAACGAGGGGCACCGGGGAGCTGTTTTTT	CASSLEGPTRGTGELFF
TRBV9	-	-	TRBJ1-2	TGTGCCAGCAGCGTAGGAGGCCGGGAAGGTGGCTATGGCTACACCTTC	CASSVGGREGGYGYTF
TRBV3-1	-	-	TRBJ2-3	TGTGCCAGCAGTGTAGATCTAGGGATCAGCACAGATACGCAGTATTTT	CASSVDLGISTDTQYF
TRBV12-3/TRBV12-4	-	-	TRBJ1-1	TGTGCCAGCAGGATAGGGGCCACTGAAGCTTTCTTT	CASRIGATEAFF
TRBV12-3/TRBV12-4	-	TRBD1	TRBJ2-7	TGTGCCAGCAGTGGGGGACAGCTCTACGAGCAGTACTTC	CASSGGQLYEQYF
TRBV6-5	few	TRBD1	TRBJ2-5	TGTGCCACGGCGACAGGGACGGAGACCCAGTACTTC	CATATGTETQYF
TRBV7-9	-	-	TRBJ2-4	TGTGCCAGCAGCTCAGACAGGCGAAACATTCAGTACTTC	CASSSDRRNIQYF
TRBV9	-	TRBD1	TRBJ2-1	TGTGCCAGCAGCGAGGAGACAGGGATATCCTACAATGAGCAGTTCTTC	CASSEETGISYNEQFF
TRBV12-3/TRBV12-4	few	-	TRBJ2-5	TGTGCCAGCAGTTTAGGGCAGAGCAAAGAGACCCAGTACTTC	CASSLGQSKETQYF
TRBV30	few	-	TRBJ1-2	TGTGCCTGGAGTGCTCGACCAACAAATGGCTACACCTTC	CAWSARPTNGYTF
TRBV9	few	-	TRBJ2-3	TGTGCCAGCAGCGTAGCACTGACAGATACGCAGTATTTT	CASSVALTDTQYF
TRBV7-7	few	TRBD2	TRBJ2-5	TGTGCCAGCAGCTTAGTGGGTAGCGGGGGGCCCCAAGAGACCCAGTACTTC	CASSLVGSGGPQETQYF
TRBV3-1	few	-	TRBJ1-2	TGTGCCAGCAGCCAAGATATGACGCCGTGGGGCTACACCTTC	CASSQDMTPWGYTF
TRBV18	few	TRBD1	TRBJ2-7	TGTGCCAGCTCACCACCACCTGGGACAGGGACCTACGAGCAGTACTTC	CASSPPPGTGTYEQYF
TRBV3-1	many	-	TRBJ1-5	TGTGCCAGCAGCCAGACCCAGGGATCTGGCAGCAATCAGCCCCAGCATTTT	CASSQTQGSGSNQPQHF
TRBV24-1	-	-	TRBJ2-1	TGTGCCACCAGTGATTGGGACTTAAGCGGGCACTCCTACAATGAGCAGTTCTTC	CATSDWDLSGHSYNEQFF
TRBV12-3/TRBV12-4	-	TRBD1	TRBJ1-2	TGTGCCAGCAGTTTCAGGGGACAGGTTGGCTACACCTTC	CASSFRGQVGYTF
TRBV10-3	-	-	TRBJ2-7	TGTGCCATCACCCGGGGCCAGAACTACGAGCAGTACTTC	CAITRGQNYEQYF
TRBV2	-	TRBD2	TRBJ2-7	TGTGCCAGCAGTGAAAGCGGGGGCTACTCCTACGAGCAGTACTTC	CASSESGGYSYEQYF
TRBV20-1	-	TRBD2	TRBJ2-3	TGCAGTGCTGCGGGACTAGCGGGAGGGCCCCCAGATACGCAGTATTTT	CSAAGLAGGPPDTQYF
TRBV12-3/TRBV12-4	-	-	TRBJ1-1	TGTGCCAGCAGTTTTCGGAACAGCATGAACACTGAAGCTTTCTTT	CASSFRNSMNTEAFF
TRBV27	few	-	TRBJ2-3	TGTGCCAGCAGCAAAAGGACGGCAGAAACGCAGTATTTT	CASSKRTAETQYF
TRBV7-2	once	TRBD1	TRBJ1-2	TGTGCCAGCAACCATGGACAGGGGGCTGGCTATGGCTACACCTTC	CASNHGQGAGYGYTF
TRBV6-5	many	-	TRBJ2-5	TGTGCCAGCAGCTTCGGACGGGTCCAAGAGACCCAGTACTTC	CASSFGRVQETQYF
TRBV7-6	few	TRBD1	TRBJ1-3	TGTGCCAGCAGCCAGGGAAGGGGGCTTGGAAACACCATATATTTT	CASSQGRGLGNTIYF
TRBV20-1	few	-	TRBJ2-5	TGCAGCTACGGGACACAAGAGACCCAGTACTTC	CSYGTQETQYF
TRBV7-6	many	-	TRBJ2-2	TGTGCCAGCAGCTTAGGGGGACACAACACCGGGGAGCTGTTTTTT	CASSLGGHNTGELFF
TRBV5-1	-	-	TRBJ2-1	TGCGCCAGCAGCTTGGTCCATGACTCCTCAGTCCCATTCTTC	CASSLVHDSSVPFF
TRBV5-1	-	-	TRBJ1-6	TGCGCCAGCAGCTCCGGGGCCGGGAATTCACCCCTCCACTTT	CASSSGAGNSPLHF
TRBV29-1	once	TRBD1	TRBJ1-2	TGCAGCGCCAGACAGGGGAATGGCTACACCTTC	CSARQGNGYTF